The entry below gives a single T cell receptor beta chain sequence along with its context. Its antigen is undetermined. The data belong to a study of OX40 agonist ivuxolimab in advanced cancers. Study-level findings and limits: The investigators did not determine what antigen specificity the expanded peripheral T cells had.

Sequencing was performed with immunoSEQ multiplex PCR; in TCRdb, only in-frame clones are kept and a portion is missing. The repertoire includes 55,000 to 80,000 clones, approximately 89% of them detected once, and more than 10% sits in the top ten. The ends were cut back, 0 bases at V and 5 bases at J, with 14 bases in the middle. Per germline, CDR1 SGDLS and CDR2 YYNGEE. This CDR3 has 15 amino acids. The rearrangement joins TRBV9 to TRBJ2-5; either TRBD1 or TRBD2 may supply D (6 bases each). The material sequenced was CD4+ or CD8+ T cells sorted from blood, taken in a trial of the OX40 agonist ivuxolimab. The receptor was isolated from an adult with an advanced solid tumor such as melanoma, head and neck, liver or kidney cancer. The CDR3, as DNA: TGTGCCAGCAGCGTAGTCAGTGGGGGGCGGGAGACCCAGTACTTC. The encoded protein is CASSVVSGGRETQYF. Variable domain in full (rest from reference TRBV9 and TRBJ2-5): DSGVTQTPKHLITATGQRVTLRCSPRSGDLSVYWYQQSLDQGLQFLIQYYNGEERAKGNILERFSAQQFPDLHSELNLSSLELGDSALYFCASSVVSGGRETQYFGPGTRLLVL.